These 9 T cell receptor beta chains were sequenced from one sample in a study of memory CD4+ T cells and cytomegalovirus serostatus. Sequencing was performed with immunoSEQ multiplex PCR; in TCRdb, only in-frame clones are kept and a portion is missing. The table records roughly 60,000 clones, around 80% of them present only once. The sort gate was single viable CD3+CD4+CD8-CD45RO+ cells for memory CD4+ T cells. The sample comprised memory CD4+ T cells from blood. Receptor source: an adult in good health and CMV-seronegative.

For this clone: This sample also contains other DNA sequences that code for the same CDR3. The chain links TRBV6-4 to TRBJ2-2; D not resolved. This CDR3 contains 13 residues. V was shortened by 1 base and J by 7 bases, with 7 bases between the two germline ends. From germline, CDR1 is MRHNA and CDR2 SNTAGT. CDR3 nucleotides: TGTGCCAGCAGTGACTATAAGGGCGGGGAGCTGTTTTTT. Encoded protein: CASSDYKGGELFF.

The chain carries TRBV5-4 and TRBJ1-5; D not resolved. The V gene lost 4 bases and the J gene lost 8 bases, with 16 bases spanning the gap. The CDR3 totals 14 residues. In germline, CDR1 is SGHNT, CDR2 YYREEE (reference sequence). The CDR3 region has the DNA TGTGCCAGCAGCCAAGATAAGTACGGAGAGCCCCAGCATTTT. Its protein is CASSQDKYGEPQHF.

V gene TRBV20-1 combines with J gene TRBJ2-7; D is unresolved. CDR3 length: 10 residues. V was cut by 6 bases and J by 6 bases, with 9 bases left in between. Per the germline V gene, CDR1 is DFQATT and CDR2 is SNEGSKA (reference sequence). This CDR3 is CSASKSEQYF. The CDR3 DNA reads TGCAGTGCGTCTAAGAGCGAGCAGTACTTC.

The V gene is TRBV14, the J gene TRBJ2-7; the match to TRBD1 covers 10 bases. With V trimmed by 4 bases and J by 7 bases, 10 bases remained unmatched. Germline assignment: CDR1 SGHDN and CDR2 FVKESK. The CDR3 consists of 15 residues. CDR3 nucleotide sequence: TGTGCCAGCAGCCGACCGGGACAGGGGTTTGCGGAGCAGTACTTC. It specifies CASSRPGQGFAEQYF.

This clone was found once. The CDR3 DNA reads TGTGCCAGCAGCCTAACAGGGCGGAGTTTCGAGCAGTACTTC. Its translation: CASSLTGRSFEQYF. The gene calls are TRBV28 and TRBJ2-7; D possibly corresponds to TRBD1 (6 bases). The germline CDR1 and CDR2 sequences are MDHEN and SYDVKM. CDR3 size: 14 residues. V shed 6 bases and J shed 6 bases, with 18 bases lying between them. The whole variable domain, remainder taken from reference TRBV28 and TRBJ2-7, is DVKVTQSSRYLVKRTGEKVFLECVQDMDHENMFWYRQDPGLGLRLIYFSYDVKMKEKGDIPEGYSVSREKKERFSLILESASTNQTSMYLCASSLTGRSFEQYFGPGTRLTVT.

This clone turned up a few times. DNA of the CDR3: TGTGCCAGCAGCAGGGTCCAGGCTAACACCGGGGAGCTGTTTTTT. Translation gives CASSRVQANTGELFF. The chain combines TRBV9 with TRBJ2-2; D is undetermined. CDR3 length: 15 residues. Trimming took off 4 bases at V and 2 bases at J, with 12 bases between the two ends. Germline assignment: CDR1 SGDLS and CDR2 YYNGEE.

The genes are TRBV4-1 and TRBJ1-1; 7 bases are a match to TRBD1. Germline CDR1 reads MGHRA; CDR2 reads YSYEKL. With 2 bases clipped from V and 4 bases from J, the junction kept 7 bases outside the gene matches. The CDR3 contains 15 residues. The CDR3 DNA follows: TGCGCCAGCAGCCAACCAACGACAGGGCTCACTGAAGCTTTCTTT. This gives the protein CASSQPTTGLTEAFF.

About this clone: Other DNA sequences from this sample encode an identical CDR3 as well. V is TRBV10-2 and J is TRBJ2-7, with 7 bases fitting TRBD2. V was clipped by 6 bases and J by 3 bases; unmatched bases: 5. Germline CDR1 reads WSHSY; CDR2 reads SAAADI. This CDR3 has 13 residues. This CDR3 is CASRGGLSYEQYF. In DNA, the CDR3 is TGCGCCAGCAGGGGGGGACTAAGCTACGAGCAGTACTTC.

The chain carries TRBV7-2 and TRBJ2-5; D may be TRBD2 (6 bases). Germline CDR1 SGHTA, CDR2 FQGNSA. CDR3 length: 14 amino acids. Trimming removed 5 bases at V and 4 bases at J, with 14 bases between. CDR3 DNA: TGTGCCAGCAGCGTGAGCGGGTCGGGAGAGACCCAGTACTTC. Protein sequence: CASSVSGSGETQYF.